These 21 T cell receptor beta chains originate from one sample sequenced in a study of shared clonotypes between healthy human individuals (dated by TCRdb to the early 2020s). Libraries were built with the immunoSEQ multiplex PCR assay. TCRdb provides this immuneACCESS table in a form limited to in-frame rearrangements. Some clones are lacking; in checked studies, under half of them reflect an unresolved V gene, and why the rest are absent is not known. The sample includes 2.3 million or so clones, with roughly 93% observed a single time. The top ten hold about 0.41% of the sample. The sample comprised naive CD4+ T cells from PBMCs. The sample's cell subset or site label, decoded: CD45RA+ positively selected. These receptors came from a man younger than 35 in good health. Some clones in this sample may be carry-over from other donors' samples.

The chain combines TRBV7-9 with TRBJ2-3; D is tentatively TRBD1 or TRBD2 (5 bases each). This CDR3 is built from 15 residues. The V gene's germline CDR1 is SEHNR and CDR2 FQNEAQ (reference sequence). The V end was cut by 5 bases, the J end by 6 bases, with 18 bases between. The CDR3 DNA follows: TGTGCCAGCAGCCACCGGGACCGAGAGGGGGATACGCAGTATTTT. The encoded protein is CASSHRDREGDTQYF.

The rearrangement links TRBV6-1 to TRBJ1-2; the D gene is possibly TRBD1 (5 bases). The germline V gene encodes CDR1 MNHNS and CDR2 SASEGT. V lost 7 bases to trimming and J lost 1 base, with 13 bases between them. The CDR3 is 14 amino acids. The CDR3 sequence: CASMGEYSNYGYTF. In DNA, the CDR3 is TGTGCCAGCATGGGGGAGTACAGTAACTATGGCTACACCTTC.

The chain has TRBV19 and TRBJ2-4; 8 positions agree with TRBD2. CDR3 length: 15 residues. Germline V gene lookup returns CDR1 LNHDA and CDR2 SQIVND (reference sequence). Germline trimming cut 5 bases from V and 7 bases from J; bases unmatched to any gene: 10. The CDR3 DNA is TGTGCCAGTAGTTTATCGGGGACTAGGCGTAACATTCAGTACTTC. It encodes CASSLSGTRRNIQYF.

This clone was seen only once. The gene calls are TRBV2 and TRBJ1-5, with 7 bases fitting TRBD1. J was trimmed by 0 bases and V by 6 bases; bases with no gene match: 5. CDR1 and CDR2 (germline): SNHLY, FYNNEI. CDR3 length equals 15 residues. This CDR3 is CASSGTDRSNQPQHF. For the CDR3, the DNA is TGTGCCAGCAGCGGGACAGACCGTAGCAATCAGCCCCAGCATTTT.

This rearrangement joins TRBV9 to TRBJ2-1, with TRBD2 identical over 13 bases. V lost 3 bases, J lost 8 bases, and 5 bases stayed unmatched. Germline CDR1 SGDLS, CDR2 YYNGEE. The CDR3 is made up of 15 amino acids. CDR3 nucleotides: TGTGCCAGCAGCGCCCGGACTAGCGGGAGAGATGAGCAGTTCTTC. Protein sequence: CASSARTSGRDEQFF.

The chain is built from TRBV6-5 and TRBJ1-1; 8 positions match TRBD1. The J segment lost 4 bases and the V segment lost 7 bases, leaving 8 bases of the junction unmatched. Germline CDR1 MNHEY, CDR2 SVGAGI. CDR3 size: 14 residues. The CDR3 sequence is CASTDRGSFTEAFF. In nucleotides, the CDR3 is TGTGCCAGCACCGACAGGGGTTCGTTCACTGAAGCTTTCTTT.

V usage is TRBV4-1 and J usage is TRBJ2-6; no firm D call. Germline-derived CDR1 and CDR2 are MGHRA and YSYEKL. The CDR3 contains 17 residues. V lost 0 bases, J lost 2 bases, and 11 bases lay in between. DNA for the CDR3: TGCGCCAGCAGCCAAGAAACGGTGGCAGCTGGGGCCAACGTCCTGACTTTC. Translation: CASSQETVAAGANVLTF.

V is TRBV6-1 and J is TRBJ2-2; D might be TRBD1 (5 bases). CDR3 length equals 13 residues. Looked up from germline, CDR1 is MNHNS and CDR2 is SASEGT. V gave up 7 bases and J gave up 6 bases, with 12 bases separating them. The CDR3 DNA sequence: TGTGCCAGCAAGTTAGCAGGGCCCGGGGAGCTGTTTTTT. The encoded protein is CASKLAGPGELFF.

The chain combines TRBV28 with TRBJ2-5; no reliable D call. V was cut by 5 bases and J by 5 bases, with 15 bases left in between. Germline CDR1 reads MDHEN; CDR2 reads SYDVKM. The CDR3 has 14 amino acids. CDR3 sequence (DNA): TGTGCCAGCAGTCTCGTAGGTGATTGGGAGACCCAGTACTTC. Protein: CASSLVGDWETQYF.

The V and J genes are TRBV6-1 and TRBJ2-1; D call uncertain. V was cut by 4 bases and J by 4 bases, with 11 bases left in between. The CDR3 is 14 residues long. Germline values: CDR1 MNHNS, CDR2 SASEGT. This CDR3 is CASSGLFLYNEQFF. The CDR3, as DNA: TGTGCCAGCAGTGGTCTGTTCCTGTACAATGAGCAGTTCTTC.

This rearrangement joins TRBV7-3 to TRBJ1-1; 9 bases align to TRBD1. Germline CDR1 reads SGHTA; CDR2 reads FQGTGA. The V and J ends lost 4 bases and 4 bases, in that order; junction bases with no gene match: 1. The CDR3 is 13 residues long. The CDR3 nucleotides are TGTGCCAGCAGCTGGACAGGGGTCACTGAAGCTTTCTTT. Translated, it gives CASSWTGVTEAFF.

Only one count was recorded for this clone. The same CDR3 arises from other DNA sequences in this sample as well. The CDR3 is CASSVTSSSYNEQFF. CDR3 bases: TGTGCCAGCAGCGTAACTAGCAGTTCCTACAATGAGCAGTTCTTC. The chain uses TRBV9 and TRBJ2-1, with D maybe TRBD2 (6 bases). The V gene lost 1 base and the J gene lost 1 base, with 9 bases spanning the gap. Germline CDR1 SGDLS, CDR2 YYNGEE. The CDR3 runs 15 residues.

The chain recombines TRBV4-2 with TRBJ1-5, with unresolved D. Germline V gene data show CDR1 as LGHNA and CDR2 as YNFKEQ. Trimming pared 0 bases from V and 5 bases from J, leaving 11 bases between. The CDR3 spans 15 residues. CDR3 DNA: TGTGCCAGCAGCCAAGAGTCATTAAGAGATCAGCCCCAGCATTTT. As protein: CASSQESLRDQPQHF.

J is TRBJ2-4 and V is TRBV6-6; perhaps TRBD2 as D (6 bases). The V and J ends lost 3 bases and 0 bases respectively, with 12 bases between them. Germline V lookup: CDR1 MNHNY, CDR2 SVGAGI (reference sequence). The CDR3 is 16 residues long. CDR3 in amino acids: CASSYPPGVAKNIQYF. CDR3 coding DNA: TGTGCCAGCAGTTATCCACCGGGGGTAGCCAAAAACATTCAGTACTTC.

This sequence joins TRBV7-9 and TRBJ2-5; D remains ambiguous. V was pared by 1 base and J by 11 bases, with 14 bases between. This CDR3 spans 13 amino acids. Germline V gene sequence: CDR1 SEHNR, CDR2 FQNEAQ (reference sequence). The CDR3 is CASSLGLASEQYF. CDR3 in DNA: TGTGCCAGCAGCTTAGGACTGGCGAGTGAGCAGTACTTC.

J is TRBJ2-2 and V is TRBV5-1, with 11 positions matching TRBD1. Per the germline V gene, CDR1 is SGHRS and CDR2 is YFSETQ. The ends lost 4 bases at V and 0 bases at J; junction bases unmatched: 17. The CDR3 is 21 residues long. The CDR3 sequence is CASSPWTGGLDRFANTGELFF. The CDR3 coding sequence is TGCGCCAGCAGCCCCTGGACAGGGGGCCTAGATCGCTTCGCGAACACCGGGGAGCTGTTTTTT.

This chain links TRBV6-5 with TRBJ1-4; no clear D gene. Trimming left V 6 bases short and J 0 bases short, with 8 bases between. From germline, CDR1 is MNHEY and CDR2 SVGAGI. The CDR3 is made up of 14 amino acids. CDR3 region: CASSHTATNEKLFF. The CDR3 DNA reads TGTGCCAGCAGCCACACGGCAACTAATGAAAAACTGTTTTTT.

Comment on this clone: The junction departs from the called germline gene at one end, perhaps through a read error. The genes are TRBV2 and TRBJ2-1; the D gene is possibly TRBD2 (5 bases). Per germline, CDR1 SNHLY and CDR2 FYNNEI. The CDR3 is 13 residues long. The CDR3 DNA follows: TGTGCCAGCAGTGAAGGGCCGTCGGCTAGGAGGCTCTTC. It codes for CASSEGPSARRLF.

CDR3 nucleotides: TGTGCCAGCAGTGACATACACGACACGGGTGAAAAACTGTTTTTT. Encoded protein: CASSDIHDTGEKLFF. The V gene is TRBV6-1, the J gene TRBJ1-4; D ambiguous. Trimming left V 3 bases short and J 7 bases short, with 15 bases between. This CDR3 spans 15 amino acids. Germline V CDR1 and CDR2: MNHNS, SASEGT.

The chain recombines TRBV27 with TRBJ1-5; possibly TRBD1 for D (5 bases). This CDR3 has 14 residues. V was shortened by 2 bases and J by 4 bases, with 9 bases between the two germline ends. The germline gives CDR1 MNHEY, CDR2 SMNVEV (reference sequence). CDR3 coding DNA: TGTGCCAGCAGTTTAATTGGGGGTAATCAGCCCCAGCATTTT. This codes for CASSLIGGNQPQHF.

This chain connects TRBV4-2 to TRBJ2-7; the D call may be TRBD1 or TRBD2 (5 bases each). Trimming left V 0 bases short and J 4 bases short, with 19 bases between. The CDR3 is 17 residues long. Germline V gene sequence: CDR1 LGHNA, CDR2 YNFKEQ. As DNA, the CDR3 is TGTGCCAGCAGCCAAGATTACCAGGGAGATCCTCGGTACGAGCAGTACTTC. This gives the protein CASSQDYQGDPRYEQYF.